The clone carrying this TCR beta chain was seen only once. Likely a read error: the CDR3 ends without its conserved phenylalanine or tryptophan. Because the CDR3's place on the DNA is in doubt, the DNA is left out and the CDR3 is given as listed by TCRdb. Looked up from germline, CDR1 is SGHRS and CDR2 is YFSETQ. The CDR3 is 15 amino acids long, termini counted. The data were obtained in a study of tumor-infiltrating lymphocytes in primary liver carcinoma. Across the whole study: There were tumors of stage T1-T3 N0M0, each 4.2 to 10 cm across.

Total RNA (roughly 550 ng) served as template for TCR beta cDNA synthesis primed by a constant-region primer. Three-round nested multiplex PCR performed with slightly modified ARM-PCR produced the TCR beta libraries. TRBV1-TRBV30 forward primers paired with a C-beta reverse primer were used in the first two PCR rounds, which ran approximately 10 cycles each. TCRdb re-called the multiplex PCR reads through MiXCR, storing one row per CDR3 protein. This table holds about 74,000 distinct CDR3 sequences, almost 70% found once. The approximately 17-34 mg bulk tissue piece was not sorted before simultaneous RNA and DNA extraction.

V is TRBV5-1 and J is TRBJ2-7; the table assigns TRBD2, which was not confirmed against the DNA. The sample comprised liver tumor tissue from sampling region 4. As to subset: tumor region T4, right-lateral pole. This receptor was identified in a man aged 40-50 years with primary liver carcinoma and hepatitis B virus infection. CDR3 amino acids: CASSLELAGGPKKYS.